This T cell receptor (beta chain) was sequenced during a study of blood T cells in healthy people across ages. Per-sample yields of isolated PBMCs were at least 6 million. V lost 0 bases, J lost 4 bases, and 8 bases stayed unmatched. The V gene's germline CDR1 is SGHAT and CDR2 FQNNGV. The CDR3 sequence is 17 residues long. For the second PCR, which ran for roughly 7 to 11 cycles, a sample-barcoded 5' primer and a J-beta primer mix were used. Each of the cDNA molecules was tagged by a template-switch adaptor with 12 random nucleotides. From the 5' RACE reads, TCRdb called clonotypes with MiXCR, one entry per CDR3 protein. Of about 1,500,000 distinct CDR3 sequences listed, 28% are singletons.

The chain combines TRBV11-2 with TRBJ1-5; TRBD1 agrees at 8 bases. Material: blood. The sequence came from a woman in her thirties in good health. The CDR3 DNA reads as TGTGCCAGCAGCTTAGATCGGGGACAGGCCACGAATCAGCCCCAGCATTTT. This encodes CASSLDRGQATNQPQHF.